One and the same sample provided the 31 T cell receptor beta chains below, sequenced in a study of neoadjuvant nivolumab and ipilimumab in lung cancer. The method was immunoSEQ multiplex PCR; TCRdb's version includes in-frame clones alone and lacks a portion of them. The sample lists about 20,000 clones, roughly four fifths occurring once. The input for sequencing was tumor tissue, taken after neoadjuvant nivolumab, alone or with ipilimumab, at or shortly before surgery. These receptors were taken from an adult with non-small cell lung cancer.

The CDR3 sequence: CASSYAESYEQYF. The CDR3 nucleotides are TGTGCCAGCAGTTACGCCGAGTCCTACGAGCAGTACTTC. This rearrangement joins TRBV6-5 to TRBJ2-7, with D hard to call. The germline V gene encodes CDR1 MNHEY and CDR2 SVGAGI. The CDR3 extends over 13 amino acids. V dropped 2 bases and J dropped 1 base, with 6 bases sitting between them.

The chain employs TRBV6-1 and TRBJ2-2; tentative D call: TRBD1 (6 bases). The CDR3 runs to 15 residues. Germline V CDR1 and CDR2: MNHNS, SASEGT. V shed 3 bases and J shed 6 bases, with 14 bases lying between them. The CDR3 DNA reads TGTGCCAGCAGTGACATGACAGGTCGAGCCGGGGAGCTGTTTTTT. Residues: CASSDMTGRAGELFF.

This chain joins TRBV7-9 and TRBJ2-5; 7 nucleotides match TRBD2. The V gene end was trimmed by 6 bases and the J gene end by 2 bases; junction bases not matched to a gene: 12. Germline CDR1 reads SEHNR; CDR2 reads FQNEAQ (reference sequence). This CDR3 has 16 residues. CDR3 amino acids: CASSFGGGFSQETQYF. CDR3 sequence (DNA): TGTGCCAGCAGTTTTGGGGGGGGTTTTTCTCAAGAGACCCAGTACTTC.

The rearrangement links TRBV2 to TRBJ2-7; possibly TRBD2 for D (5 bases). The germline gives CDR1 SNHLY, CDR2 FYNNEI. This CDR3 contains 13 residues. Trimming left V 4 bases short and J 9 bases short, with 16 bases between. The CDR3 DNA reads as TGTGCCAGCAGTGTTGACCGGGATAGCGTGCAGTACTTC. Translating it yields CASSVDRDSVQYF.

The chain has TRBV10-3 and TRBJ2-5; 8 positions match TRBD1. The ends lost 6 bases at V and 3 bases at J; junction bases unmatched: 9. Germline V lookup: CDR1 ENHRY, CDR2 SYGVKD. The CDR3 has 15 residues. CDR3: CAIRDTQGDEETQYF. The CDR3 DNA reads as TGTGCCATCAGAGATACACAGGGGGATGAAGAGACCCAGTACTTC.

The CDR3 nucleotides are TGTGCCAGCAGCCGAAGGGCGGACAATGAGCAGTTCTTC. The encoded protein is CASSRRADNEQFF. This chain connects TRBV7-3 to TRBJ2-1; no firm D call. The germline V gene has CDR1 SGHTA and CDR2 FQGTGA. V was trimmed by 5 bases and J by 5 bases, leaving 10 bases between them. The CDR3 totals 13 residues.

V is TRBV15 and J is TRBJ2-1, with TRBD1 matching over 8 bases. J lost 8 bases, V lost 2 bases, and 23 bases had no gene match. Germline loops: CDR1 LNHNV, CDR2 YYDKDF (reference sequence). The CDR3 runs 20 residues. The CDR3 reads CATSRQPFFGQGRPLDEQFF. The CDR3 DNA is TGTGCCACCAGCAGACAGCCCTTCTTTGGACAGGGCCGGCCTCTCGATGAGCAGTTCTTC.

The chain couples TRBV19 to TRBJ1-5, with D unresolved. Germline lookup yields CDR1 LNHDA and CDR2 SQIVND (reference sequence). The CDR3 loop spans 15 amino acids. V shed 0 bases and J shed 8 bases, with 14 bases lying between them. CDR3 nucleotides: TGTGCCAGTAGTATAGATCTATCCGGTTGGGAGCCCCAGCATTTT. The encoded protein is CASSIDLSGWEPQHF.

V gene TRBV5-5 combines with J gene TRBJ2-7; D uncertain. Germline values: CDR1 SGHKS, CDR2 YYEKEE (reference sequence). The ends were cut back, 1 base at V and 2 bases at J, with 7 bases in the middle. The CDR3 extends over 13 amino acids. CDR3 amino acids: CASSLWETYEQYF. The DNA of the CDR3 is TGTGCCAGCAGCTTGTGGGAAACCTACGAGCAGTACTTC.

The chain employs TRBV5-4 and TRBJ2-7; TRBD1 matches at 11 bases. The CDR3 extends over 14 amino acids. CDR1 is SGHNT and CDR2 is YYREEE in the germline V gene (reference sequence). Trimming took 5 bases from V and 3 from J; bases not matched to a gene: 4. The CDR3 DNA follows: TGTGCCAGCAGTCCCGGGACAGGGGGCTACGAGCAGTACTTC. Translated: CASSPGTGGYEQYF. Complete variable domain (other parts from reference TRBV5-4 and TRBJ2-7): ETGVTQSPTHLIKTRGQQVTLRCSSQSGHNTVSWYQQALGQGPQFIFQYYREEENGRGNFPPRFSGLQFPNYSSELNVNALELDDSALYLCASSPGTGGYEQYFGPGTRLTVT.

V usage is TRBV6-5 and J usage is TRBJ1-2; no reliable D call. This CDR3 has 14 residues. CDR1 and CDR2 from the germline V gene are MNHEY and SVGAGI. Trimming removed 6 bases from V and 5 bases from J, with 16 bases in between. The CDR3 region is CASSPDRDRYGYTF. For the CDR3, the DNA is TGTGCCAGCAGCCCCGACCGGGATCGGTATGGCTACACCTTC.

This chain uses TRBV6-6 with TRBJ2-3; D gene ambiguous. Germline values: CDR1 MNHNY, CDR2 SVGAGI (reference sequence). The V end lost 6 bases, the J end lost 5 bases, and 9 bases lay between the germline ends. The CDR3 loop spans 12 amino acids. The CDR3 DNA reads as TGTGCCAGCAGAGAGACGGTAGATACGCAGTATTTT. It translates to CASRETVDTQYF.

Points on this clone: Other DNA sequences in this specimen translate into the identical CDR3. This chain links TRBV4-1 with TRBJ2-7; D is tentatively TRBD1 or TRBD2 (5 bases each). Germline loops: CDR1 MGHRA, CDR2 YSYEKL. Trimming stripped 0 bases from V and 0 bases from J, with 12 bases between. The CDR3 runs 16 residues. The CDR3: CASSQDFPGSSYEQYF. The CDR3 DNA follows: TGCGCCAGCAGCCAAGATTTCCCAGGGAGCTCCTACGAGCAGTACTTC.

The V gene is TRBV7-8, the J gene TRBJ1-2; TRBD1 is a possible D gene (5 bases). From germline, CDR1 is SGHVS and CDR2 FQNEAQ. V lost 4 bases, J lost 4 bases, and 13 bases lay in between. The CDR3 has 14 amino acids. The CDR3 sequence: CASSSLSGVYGYTF. For the CDR3, the DNA is TGTGCCAGCAGCTCCCTGTCGGGGGTCTATGGCTACACCTTC.

The chain uses TRBV6-1 and TRBJ1-1; D remains ambiguous. The ends were cut back, 2 bases at V and 3 bases at J, with 10 bases in the middle. Germline values: CDR1 MNHNS, CDR2 SASEGT. CDR3 length: 14 amino acids. For the CDR3, the DNA is TGTGCCAGCAGTGAAAGGTTAGTGGACACTGAAGCTTTCTTT. Translating gives CASSERLVDTEAFF.

This clone was seen only a few times. The gene calls are TRBV11-1 and TRBJ1-2, with a weak D call TRBD1 (5 bases). CDR3 size: 12 residues. Germline values: CDR1 SGHAT, CDR2 FQDESV (reference sequence). V was shortened by 4 bases and J by 7 bases, with 10 bases between the two germline ends. The CDR3 protein is CASSWGTTGYTF. The CDR3 DNA reads as TGTGCCAGCAGCTGGGGGACGACTGGCTACACCTTC.

The V and J genes are TRBV29-1 and TRBJ2-1; D may correspond to TRBD1 or TRBD2 (6 bases each). The germline V gene encodes CDR1 SQVTM and CDR2 ANQGSEA. Trimming shortened V by 7 bases and J by 4 bases, and 26 bases separated the two germline ends. The CDR3 sequence is 17 residues long. The CDR3 here is CSAIKGGGQGSYNEQFF. The CDR3 DNA is TGCAGCGCCATAAAGGGGGGTGGTCAGGGGTCGTACAATGAGCAGTTCTTC.

This chain joins TRBV9 and TRBJ2-3; TRBD2 matches 8 bases. The germline CDR1 and CDR2 sequences are SGDLS and YYNGEE. The CDR3 extends over 15 amino acids. Losses at the gene ends were 7 bases for V and 5 bases for J; bases not matched to a gene: 12. CDR3 residues: CASSISGGEGDTQYF. DNA of the CDR3: TGTGCCAGCTCGATCAGCGGGGGAGAGGGAGATACGCAGTATTTT.

This chain uses TRBV18 with TRBJ1-1; 7 bases fit TRBD1. This CDR3 has 15 amino acids. Germline CDR1 and CDR2: KGHSH and LQKENI. With 3 bases clipped from V and 4 bases from J, the junction kept 8 bases outside the gene matches. The CDR3 loop reads CASSPSLQGRTEAFF. For the CDR3, the DNA is TGTGCCAGCTCACCCTCTTTACAGGGGCGCACTGAAGCTTTCTTT.

The CDR3 spells CASSVAEGTEAFF. For the CDR3, the DNA is TGTGCCAGCAGCGTAGCTGAGGGAACTGAAGCTTTCTTT. The V and J genes are TRBV9 and TRBJ1-1; D is undetermined. Germline loops: CDR1 SGDLS, CDR2 YYNGEE. Trimming removed 0 bases at V and 5 bases at J, with 8 bases between. The CDR3 has 13 residues.

V gene TRBV27 combines with J gene TRBJ2-2; perhaps TRBD2 as D (5 bases). V was cut by 2 bases and J by 6 bases, with 10 bases left in between. The CDR3 totals 14 residues. Germline CDR1 and CDR2: MNHEY and SMNVEV (reference sequence). The CDR3, as DNA: TGTGCCAGCAGTTTAGGGTTAGCGTCCGGGGAGCTGTTTTTT. Its protein product is CASSLGLASGELFF.

J is TRBJ2-3 and V is TRBV18; no definite D call. Looked up from germline, CDR1 is KGHSH and CDR2 is LQKENI. The CDR3 extends over 13 amino acids. Trimming took 2 bases from V and 4 from J, leaving 7 bases between them. CDR3 protein: CASSPGNSDTQYF. The DNA for the CDR3 is TGTGCCAGCTCACCAGGGAACTCAGATACGCAGTATTTT.

The rearrangement uses TRBV6-1 and TRBJ1-1, with TRBD1 matching over 8 bases. CDR1 MNHNS and CDR2 SASEGT come from the germline V gene. Trimming took 6 bases from V and 1 from J; bases not matched to a gene: 4. The length of the CDR3 is 14 residues. CDR3 nucleotides: TGTGCCAGCAGAAGGACAGGGCAGAACACTGAAGCTTTCTTT. Amino acid sequence: CASRRTGQNTEAFF.

The chain is built from TRBV6-5 and TRBJ2-1; 12 nucleotides match TRBD2. The CDR3 has 15 residues. Germline V gene sequence: CDR1 MNHEY, CDR2 SVGAGI. The ends lost 5 bases at V and 7 bases at J; junction bases unmatched: 6. CDR3 region: CASSTTSGGGNEQFF. In nucleotides, the CDR3 is TGTGCCAGCAGTACGACTAGCGGGGGCGGAAATGAGCAGTTCTTC.

The chain couples TRBV15 to TRBJ1-4; TRBD1 matches 8 bases. V shed 4 bases and J 7 bases; nucleotides not matched to a gene: 8. The germline V gene has CDR1 LNHNV and CDR2 YYDKDF (reference sequence). The CDR3 has 15 amino acids. In DNA form, the CDR3 reads TGTGCCACCAGCAATATGACAGGGGCTGGTGAAAAACTGTTTTTT. It is translated as CATSNMTGAGEKLFF.

Details on this clone: This CDR3 is also generated by other DNA sequences in the sample. The gene calls are TRBV29-1 and TRBJ1-1; 7 nucleotides align to TRBD1. The trim removed 4 bases at V and 0 bases at J, leaving 2 bases unmatched. The CDR3 is 13 residues long. CDR1 is SQVTM, CDR2 ANQGSEA, per germline. Here the CDR3 DNA reads TGCAGCGTTGGAGGGGGCATGAACACTGAAGCTTTCTTT. Amino acid sequence: CSVGGGMNTEAFF.

This sequence joins TRBV27 and TRBJ2-7; TRBD2 matches 9 bases. V was pared by 8 bases and J by 3 bases, with 11 bases of the junction left unmatched. The CDR3 extends over 15 amino acids. CDR1 and CDR2 from the germline V gene are MNHEY and SMNVEV (reference sequence). The CDR3 coding sequence is TGTGCCAGCCGCCAATCCGGGACTAGCAGCTACGAGCAGTACTTC. It is translated as CASRQSGTSSYEQYF.

This clone is medium-sized (0.01 to 0.1%) in the sample. The chain combines TRBV4-2 with TRBJ2-2, with 7 nucleotides matching TRBD2. The germline V gene has CDR1 LGHNA and CDR2 YNFKEQ. This CDR3 is 16 amino acids long. The junction had 6 bases not matched to a gene; V was cut back by 0 bases and J by 5 bases. CDR3 amino acids: CASSQDFLAATGELFF. CDR3 in DNA: TGTGCCAGCAGCCAAGACTTCCTAGCGGCAACCGGGGAGCTGTTTTTT.

The chain joins TRBV6-5 to TRBJ1-2; tentatively, D is TRBD1 (6 bases). From germline, CDR1 is MNHEY and CDR2 SVGAGI. This CDR3 contains 13 residues. With 5 bases removed from V and 4 bases from J, the gap between germline ends came to 11 bases. Written as DNA, the CDR3 is TGTGCCAGCAGTCCGGACAGCGGCTATGGCTACACCTTC. Amino acid sequence: CASSPDSGYGYTF.

The chain couples TRBV7-3 to TRBJ2-5; 8 nucleotides align to TRBD2. In germline, CDR1 is SGHTA, CDR2 FQGTGA. V dropped 5 bases and J dropped 5; count of bases not matched to a gene: 7. The CDR3 has 14 residues. CDR3 region: CASSPRGAGETQYF. CDR3 DNA: TGTGCCAGCAGCCCGCGGGGGGCAGGGGAGACCCAGTACTTC.

V is TRBV5-6 and J is TRBJ2-1; D might be TRBD2 (6 bases). Trimming removed 2 bases at V and 7 bases at J, with 25 bases between. Per germline, CDR1 SGHDT and CDR2 YYEEEE. This CDR3 is built from 18 residues. This chain's CDR3 is CASSLRKTGTPAGNEQFF. The CDR3 bases are TGTGCCAGCAGCTTACGTAAAACCGGGACTCCCGCGGGGAATGAGCAGTTCTTC.